A single sample is the source of the 2 T cell receptor beta chains below, sequenced in a study of identical twins. TCRdb analysed the 5' RACE reads with MiXCR anew, one entry per CDR3 protein. The data contain about 530,000 distinct CDR3 sequences, 15% of them singletons. The sample also formed part of further work on yellow fever vaccine responses in identical twins.

Sequencing used CD4+ T cells sorted from blood. These receptors were collected from a woman aged 18-29 years in good health.

This clonotype was observed a handful of times. The V and J genes are TRBV11-2 and TRBJ2-5, with D hard to call. The CDR3 has 13 residues. In germline, CDR1 is SGHAT, CDR2 FQNNGV. V was clipped by 9 bases and J by 1 base, with 12 bases between them. CDR3 residues: CASGRSPQETQYF. The CDR3 DNA reads TGTGCCAGTGGGCGGAGTCCCCAAGAGACCCAGTACTTC.

This clonotype has ten or more counts. This sequence joins TRBV20-1 and TRBJ2-1; a possible D gene is TRBD2 (5 bases). Germline lookup yields CDR1 DFQATT and CDR2 SNEGSKA (reference sequence). This CDR3 is built from 14 residues. The V and J ends lost 3 bases and 3 bases respectively, with 12 bases between them. The CDR3 loop reads CSASPSGDYNEQFF. The DNA for the CDR3 is TGCAGTGCTAGTCCCAGCGGAGACTACAATGAGCAGTTCTTC.